Listed below are T cell receptor beta chains from one sample, sequenced in a study of T cells after yellow fever vaccination. TCRdb independently ran MiXCR on the 5' RACE reads; one entry per CDR3 protein. The sample has a few hundred thousand distinct CDR3 sequences, around 4% seen once. The sample was PBMCs, taken on the day of the yellow fever booster vaccination. The receptors were sampled from a man younger than 35 who received the YFV17D yellow fever vaccine. CDR3s include the opening cysteine and the closing phenylalanine or tryptophan. Each record gives: V gene, D gene, clone size, CDR3 length, J gene, CDR3 protein, CDR3 DNA. D genes are given only for firm matches. Only part of the rows carry a size: once, few, many, or a class if the clone is expanded.

v_gene: TRBV7-2; d_gene: -; abundance: -; len: 14; j_gene: TRBJ1-1; CDR3aa: CASSVSPHNTEAFF; CDR3nt: TGTGCCAGCAGCGTCTCCCCTCACAACACTGAAGCTTTCTTT
v_gene: TRBV4-1; d_gene: -; abundance: many; len: 16; j_gene: TRBJ2-3; CDR3aa: CASSQESTSSTDTQYF; CDR3nt: TGCGCCAGCAGCCAAGAATCGACTTCTAGCACAGATACGCAGTATTTT
v_gene: TRBV6-2/TRBV6-3; d_gene: -; abundance: -; len: 12; j_gene: TRBJ1-1; CDR3aa: CASSYSAGGAFF; CDR3nt: TGTGCCAGCAGTTACTCAGCAGGAGGAGCTTTCTTT
v_gene: TRBV6-5; d_gene: -; abundance: -; len: 15; j_gene: TRBJ1-6; CDR3aa: CASSTTGNIRLPLHF; CDR3nt: TGTGCCAGCAGTACCACCGGGAATATACGTCTACCCCTCCACTTT
v_gene: TRBV6-2/TRBV6-3; d_gene: -; abundance: many; len: 12; j_gene: TRBJ1-6; CDR3aa: CASSYRDSPLHF; CDR3nt: TGTGCCAGCAGTTACCGGGATTCACCCCTCCACTTT
v_gene: TRBV20-1; d_gene: TRBD2; abundance: many; len: 17; j_gene: TRBJ2-5; CDR3aa: CSARDVNSGGTQETQYF; CDR3nt: TGCAGTGCTAGAGACGTAAATAGCGGGGGGACCCAGGAGACCCAGTACTTC
v_gene: TRBV7-2; d_gene: TRBD2; abundance: many; len: 18; j_gene: TRBJ2-5; CDR3aa: CASSLGLTSGGAGETQYF; CDR3nt: TGTGCCAGCAGCCTAGGGCTTACTAGCGGGGGGGCTGGAGAGACCCAGTACTTC
v_gene: TRBV10-3; d_gene: TRBD1; abundance: few; len: 15; j_gene: TRBJ1-1; CDR3aa: CAISEYTTGDTEAFF; CDR3nt: TGTGCCATCAGTGAGTACACCACAGGGGACACTGAAGCTTTCTTT
v_gene: TRBV12-3/TRBV12-4; d_gene: TRBD2; abundance: few; len: 17; j_gene: TRBJ2-1; CDR3aa: CASRLRLAKSSYNEQFF; CDR3nt: TGTGCCAGCAGGCTCCGACTAGCCAAGAGCTCCTACAATGAGCAGTTCTTC
v_gene: TRBV7-2; d_gene: -; abundance: -; len: 15; j_gene: TRBJ1-5; CDR3aa: CASSLAPAKGQPQHF; CDR3nt: TGTGCCAGCAGCTTAGCGCCGGCAAAAGGTCAGCCCCAGCATTTT
v_gene: TRBV19; d_gene: -; abundance: few; len: 14; j_gene: TRBJ1-6; CDR3aa: CASSAAGYNSPLHF; CDR3nt: TGTGCCAGTAGTGCCGCCGGTTATAATTCACCCCTCCACTTT
v_gene: TRBV29-1; d_gene: -; abundance: many; len: 12; j_gene: TRBJ1-2; CDR3aa: CSVVTPSTVYTF; CDR3nt: TGCAGCGTTGTTACCCCATCGACTGTCTACACCTTC
v_gene: TRBV6-1; d_gene: TRBD1; abundance: -; len: 16; j_gene: TRBJ1-2; CDR3aa: CASSGASGTVHYGYTF; CDR3nt: TGTGCCAGCAGTGGGGCTTCCGGGACAGTGCACTATGGCTACACCTTC
v_gene: TRBV28; d_gene: -; abundance: few; len: 14; j_gene: TRBJ2-5; CDR3aa: CASQNDGGMETQYF; CDR3nt: TGTGCCAGCCAGAACGATGGAGGAATGGAGACCCAGTACTTC
v_gene: TRBV7-2; d_gene: -; abundance: -; len: 13; j_gene: TRBJ1-3; CDR3aa: CASSRNVGNTIYF; CDR3nt: TGTGCCAGCAGCCGGAACGTGGGAAACACCATATATTTT
v_gene: TRBV6-2/TRBV6-3; d_gene: TRBD1; abundance: many; len: 13; j_gene: TRBJ1-5; CDR3aa: CASRTGVNQPQHF; CDR3nt: TGTGCCAGCAGGACAGGGGTCAATCAGCCCCAGCATTTT
v_gene: TRBV7-2; d_gene: TRBD2; abundance: few; len: 20; j_gene: TRBJ2-3; CDR3aa: CASSLGLAGGREPITDTQYF; CDR3nt: TGTGCCAGCAGCTTAGGACTAGCGGGGGGCCGGGAACCTATTACAGATACGCAGTATTTT
v_gene: TRBV27; d_gene: TRBD1; abundance: -; len: 16; j_gene: TRBJ1-2; CDR3aa: CASSPRQGAESYGYTF; CDR3nt: TGTGCCAGCAGTCCCCGACAGGGGGCGGAAAGCTATGGCTACACCTTC
v_gene: TRBV7-9; d_gene: TRBD2; abundance: many; len: 17; j_gene: TRBJ2-1; CDR3aa: CASSPLRLAGRGNEQFF; CDR3nt: TGTGCCAGCAGCCCACTGCGCCTAGCGGGGAGGGGCAATGAGCAGTTCTTC
v_gene: TRBV9; d_gene: TRBD2; abundance: -; len: 18; j_gene: TRBJ2-2; CDR3aa: CASSARGGTAANTGELFF; CDR3nt: TGTGCCAGCAGCGCGCGGGGGGGGACAGCGGCGAACACCGGGGAGCTGTTTTTT
v_gene: TRBV7-2; d_gene: TRBD1; abundance: -; len: 15; j_gene: TRBJ1-5; CDR3aa: CASSATGGSNQPQHF; CDR3nt: TGTGCCAGCAGCGCGACAGGGGGGAGCAATCAGCCCCAGCATTTT
v_gene: TRBV27; d_gene: TRBD1; abundance: -; len: 15; j_gene: TRBJ1-2; CDR3aa: CASSLGGQVGYGYTF; CDR3nt: TGTGCCAGCAGTTTGGGGGGACAGGTCGGCTATGGCTACACCTTC
v_gene: TRBV27; d_gene: -; abundance: -; len: 14; j_gene: TRBJ1-6; CDR3aa: CASSRGVPGIPLHF; CDR3nt: TGTGCCAGCTCTCGGGGCGTCCCGGGGATACCCCTCCACTTT
v_gene: TRBV7-7; d_gene: -; abundance: many; len: 16; j_gene: TRBJ2-1; CDR3aa: CASSLGGLAVYNEQFF; CDR3nt: TGTGCTAGCAGCTTAGGTGGATTAGCTGTATACAATGAGCAGTTCTTC
v_gene: TRBV29-1; d_gene: -; abundance: few; len: 13; j_gene: TRBJ1-4; CDR3aa: CSVDGGFNEKLFF; CDR3nt: TGCAGCGTTGATGGAGGGTTTAATGAAAAACTGTTTTTT
v_gene: TRBV29-1; d_gene: TRBD2; abundance: many; len: 18; j_gene: TRBJ2-3; CDR3aa: CSVTTGLAGGRGKDTQYF; CDR3nt: TGCAGCGTGACCACGGGACTAGCGGGGGGACGCGGAAAAGATACGCAGTATTTT
v_gene: TRBV24-1; d_gene: -; abundance: few; len: 14; j_gene: TRBJ1-2; CDR3aa: CATSDYKGIDGYTF; CDR3nt: TGTGCCACCAGTGATTACAAGGGAATCGATGGCTACACCTTC
v_gene: TRBV20-1; d_gene: TRBD2; abundance: many; len: 15; j_gene: TRBJ2-5; CDR3aa: CSAALAGAHQETQYF; CDR3nt: TGCAGTGCAGCACTAGCGGGGGCCCACCAAGAGACCCAGTACTTC
v_gene: TRBV29-1; d_gene: -; abundance: many; len: 11; j_gene: TRBJ2-3; CDR3aa: CSLARADTQYF; CDR3nt: TGCAGCTTAGCCCGGGCAGATACGCAGTATTTT
v_gene: TRBV7-9; d_gene: -; abundance: many; len: 15; j_gene: TRBJ2-5; CDR3aa: CASSLGDQTGETQYF; CDR3nt: TGTGCCAGCAGCTTAGGTGACCAAACCGGAGAGACCCAGTACTTC
v_gene: TRBV7-2; d_gene: TRBD2; abundance: many; len: 19; j_gene: TRBJ2-2; CDR3aa: CASSESGLAGGPYTGELFF; CDR3nt: TGTGCCAGCAGCGAATCAGGACTAGCGGGGGGGCCGTACACCGGGGAGCTGTTTTTT
v_gene: TRBV4-2; d_gene: TRBD2; abundance: many; len: 18; j_gene: TRBJ2-2; CDR3aa: CASSPGTSGGAVTGELFF; CDR3nt: TGTGCCAGCAGCCCGGGGACTAGCGGGGGGGCGGTCACCGGGGAGCTGTTTTTT
v_gene: TRBV24-1; d_gene: -; abundance: -; len: 13; j_gene: TRBJ2-3; CDR3aa: CATAESRTDTQYF; CDR3nt: TGTGCCACCGCGGAGAGCCGCACAGATACGCAGTATTTT
v_gene: TRBV5-6; d_gene: TRBD2; abundance: many; len: 17; j_gene: TRBJ2-3; CDR3aa: CASSLRTSGTSTDTQYF; CDR3nt: TGTGCCAGCAGCTTGAGGACTAGCGGGACTAGCACAGATACGCAGTATTTT
v_gene: TRBV9; d_gene: TRBD2; abundance: many; len: 14; j_gene: TRBJ2-4; CDR3aa: CASSVGLAGTLQYF; CDR3nt: TGTGCCAGCAGCGTGGGACTAGCGGGGACCCTTCAGTACTTC
v_gene: TRBV6-2/TRBV6-3; d_gene: -; abundance: many; len: 15; j_gene: TRBJ2-7; CDR3aa: CASSYWIDDVDEQYF; CDR3nt: TGTGCCAGCAGTTATTGGATTGACGACGTCGACGAGCAGTACTTC
v_gene: TRBV7-2; d_gene: -; abundance: many; len: 13; j_gene: TRBJ2-4; CDR3aa: CASSPPGKNIQYF; CDR3nt: TGTGCCAGCAGCCCCCCCGGCAAAAACATTCAGTACTTC
v_gene: TRBV7-3; d_gene: -; abundance: -; len: 14; j_gene: TRBJ1-1; CDR3aa: CASSPGVANTEAFF; CDR3nt: TGTGCCAGCAGCCCGGGGGTGGCCAACACTGAAGCTTTCTTT
v_gene: TRBV4-3; d_gene: TRBD2; abundance: few; len: 18; j_gene: TRBJ2-7; CDR3aa: CASSRFGTSGTTSYEQYF; CDR3nt: TGCGCCAGCAGCCGATTTGGGACTAGCGGTACAACTTCCTACGAGCAGTACTTC
v_gene: TRBV20-1; d_gene: TRBD1; abundance: few; len: 14; j_gene: TRBJ1-2; CDR3aa: CSAERGQPNYGYTF; CDR3nt: TGCAGTGCGGAACGGGGACAGCCTAACTATGGCTACACCTTC
v_gene: TRBV14; d_gene: -; abundance: -; len: 13; j_gene: TRBJ2-5; CDR3aa: CASSQDMGETQYF; CDR3nt: TGTGCCAGCAGCCAAGATATGGGAGAGACCCAGTACTTC
v_gene: TRBV5-1; d_gene: -; abundance: many; len: 12; j_gene: TRBJ2-1; CDR3aa: CASSLDFLEQFF; CDR3nt: TGCGCCAGCAGTCTGGACTTTCTTGAGCAGTTCTTC
v_gene: TRBV5-1; d_gene: -; abundance: many; len: 14; j_gene: TRBJ2-5; CDR3aa: CASSTGPLQETQYF; CDR3nt: TGCGCCAGCAGCACCGGACCGTTGCAAGAGACCCAGTACTTC
v_gene: TRBV18; d_gene: -; abundance: many; len: 13; j_gene: TRBJ1-5; CDR3aa: CASSPQPNQPQHF; CDR3nt: TGTGCCAGCTCACCACAGCCAAATCAGCCCCAGCATTTT
v_gene: TRBV29-1; d_gene: -; abundance: -; len: 13; j_gene: TRBJ2-2; CDR3aa: CSVEEVPPGELFF; CDR3nt: TGCAGCGTTGAAGAGGTCCCCCCCGGGGAGCTGTTTTTT
v_gene: TRBV24-1; d_gene: -; abundance: many; len: 12; j_gene: TRBJ1-1; CDR3aa: CAPKRSNTEAFF; CDR3nt: TGTGCCCCCAAAAGGTCTAACACTGAAGCTTTCTTT
v_gene: TRBV9; d_gene: -; abundance: few; len: 14; j_gene: TRBJ1-2; CDR3aa: CASSTTEGKQGYTF; CDR3nt: TGTGCCAGCAGCACTACCGAGGGGAAGCAAGGCTACACCTTC
v_gene: TRBV4-2; d_gene: -; abundance: -; len: 16; j_gene: TRBJ1-4; CDR3aa: CASSQGSDKGNEKLFF; CDR3nt: TGTGCCAGCAGCCAAGGCAGTGACAAAGGGAATGAAAAACTGTTTTTT
v_gene: TRBV6-5; d_gene: -; abundance: -; len: 15; j_gene: TRBJ2-5; CDR3aa: CASSYSLGAGETQYF; CDR3nt: TGTGCCAGCAGTTACTCGCTCGGGGCGGGGGAGACCCAGTACTTC
v_gene: TRBV4-3; d_gene: TRBD2; abundance: many; len: 17; j_gene: TRBJ2-7; CDR3aa: CASSQDPGLAGPYEQYF; CDR3nt: TGCGCCAGCAGCCAAGATCCCGGACTAGCGGGGCCCTACGAGCAGTACTTC
v_gene: TRBV20-1; d_gene: -; abundance: many; len: 13; j_gene: TRBJ2-5; CDR3aa: CSAMPGEEETQYF; CDR3nt: TGCAGTGCTATGCCAGGGGAAGAAGAGACCCAGTACTTC